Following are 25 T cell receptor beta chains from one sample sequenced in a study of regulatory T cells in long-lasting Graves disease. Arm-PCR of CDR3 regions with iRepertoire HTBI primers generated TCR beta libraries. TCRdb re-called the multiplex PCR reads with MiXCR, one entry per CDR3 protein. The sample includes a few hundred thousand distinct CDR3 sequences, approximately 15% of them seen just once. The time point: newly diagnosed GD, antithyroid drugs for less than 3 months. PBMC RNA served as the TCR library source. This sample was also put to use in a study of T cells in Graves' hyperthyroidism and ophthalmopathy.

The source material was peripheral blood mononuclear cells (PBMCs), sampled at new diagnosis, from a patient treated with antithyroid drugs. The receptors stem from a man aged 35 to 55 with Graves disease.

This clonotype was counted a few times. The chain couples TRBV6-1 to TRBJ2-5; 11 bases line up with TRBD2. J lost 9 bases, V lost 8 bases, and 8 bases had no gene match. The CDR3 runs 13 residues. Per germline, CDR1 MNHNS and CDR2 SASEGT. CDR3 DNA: TGTGCCAGCCGACCGATAGCGGGGGGGGCCCAGTACTTC. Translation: CASRPIAGGAQYF.

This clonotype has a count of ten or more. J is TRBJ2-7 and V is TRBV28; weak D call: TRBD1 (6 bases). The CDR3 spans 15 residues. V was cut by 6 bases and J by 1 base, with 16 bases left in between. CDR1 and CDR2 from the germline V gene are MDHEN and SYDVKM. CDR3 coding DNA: TGTGCCAGCAGATTAGCCGGGACACCTTCCTACGAGCAGTACTTC. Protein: CASRLAGTPSYEQYF.

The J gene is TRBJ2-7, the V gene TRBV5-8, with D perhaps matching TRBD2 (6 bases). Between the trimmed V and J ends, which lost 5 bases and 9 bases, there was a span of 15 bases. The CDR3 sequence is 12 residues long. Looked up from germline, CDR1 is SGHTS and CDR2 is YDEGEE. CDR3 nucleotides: TGTGCCAGCAGTCGCGACCCGGAGGGGCAGTACTTC. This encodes CASSRDPEGQYF.

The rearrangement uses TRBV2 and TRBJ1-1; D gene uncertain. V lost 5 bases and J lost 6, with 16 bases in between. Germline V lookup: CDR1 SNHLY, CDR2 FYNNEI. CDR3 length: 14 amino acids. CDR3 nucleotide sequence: TGTGCCAGCAGTACGCTGGGCCAAAGGGCTGAAGCTTTCTTT. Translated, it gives CASSTLGQRAEAFF. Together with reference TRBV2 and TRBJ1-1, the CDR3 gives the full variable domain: EPEVTQTPSHQVTQMGQEVILRCVPISNHLYFYWYRQILGQKVEFLVSFYNNEISEKSEIFDDQFSVERPDGSNFTLKIRSTKLEDSAMYFCASSTLGQRAEAFFGQGTRLTVV.

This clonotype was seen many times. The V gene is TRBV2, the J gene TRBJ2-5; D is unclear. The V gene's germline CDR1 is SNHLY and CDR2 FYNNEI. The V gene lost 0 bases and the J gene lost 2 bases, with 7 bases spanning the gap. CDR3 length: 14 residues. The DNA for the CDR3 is TGTGCCAGCAGTGAAGCTCGGCAACAAGAGACCCAGTACTTC. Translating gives CASSEARQQETQYF.

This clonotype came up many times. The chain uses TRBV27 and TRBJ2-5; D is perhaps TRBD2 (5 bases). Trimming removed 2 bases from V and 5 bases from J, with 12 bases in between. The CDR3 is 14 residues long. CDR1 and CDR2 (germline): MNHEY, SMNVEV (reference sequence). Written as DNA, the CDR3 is TGTGCCAGCAGTTTAGCGGGTGCCCGGGAGACCCAGTACTTC. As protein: CASSLAGARETQYF.

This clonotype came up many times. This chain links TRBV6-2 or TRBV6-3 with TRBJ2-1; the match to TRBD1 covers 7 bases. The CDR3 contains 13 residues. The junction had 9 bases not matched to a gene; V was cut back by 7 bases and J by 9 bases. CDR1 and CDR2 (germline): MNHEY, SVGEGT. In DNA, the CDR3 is TGTGCCAGCACGACAGGGAGAAGTAGTGAGCAGTTCTTC. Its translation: CASTTGRSSEQFF.

CDR3 DNA: TGTGCCAGCAGCTTGGCGGCTAGCGGGGTGGATACGCAGTATTTT. Its protein product is CASSLAASGVDTQYF. The rearrangement joins TRBV5-4 to TRBJ2-3, with 9 bases fitting TRBD2. CDR1 is SGHNT and CDR2 is YYREEE in the germline V gene (reference sequence). The CDR3 runs 15 residues. After removal of 0 bases from V and 6 bases from J, the junction contained 5 bases not matched to a gene.

In DNA, the CDR3 is TGTGCCACCAGCACCCGAACGTCCGGCGGGGAGCTGTTTTTT. Translation: CATSTRTSGGELFF. The V call is TRBV15, the J call TRBJ2-2; D ambiguous. CDR1 is LNHNV and CDR2 is YYDKDF in the germline V gene (reference sequence). V lost 4 bases to trimming and J lost 7 bases, with 13 bases between them. This CDR3 spans 14 amino acids.

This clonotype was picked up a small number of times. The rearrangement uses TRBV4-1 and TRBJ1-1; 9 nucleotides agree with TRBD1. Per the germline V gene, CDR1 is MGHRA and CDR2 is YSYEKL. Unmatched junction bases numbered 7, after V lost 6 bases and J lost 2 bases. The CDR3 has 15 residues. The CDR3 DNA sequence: TGCGCCAGCAGTCAGCGGACAGGGGCCAACACTGAAGCTTTCTTT. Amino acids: CASSQRTGANTEAFF.

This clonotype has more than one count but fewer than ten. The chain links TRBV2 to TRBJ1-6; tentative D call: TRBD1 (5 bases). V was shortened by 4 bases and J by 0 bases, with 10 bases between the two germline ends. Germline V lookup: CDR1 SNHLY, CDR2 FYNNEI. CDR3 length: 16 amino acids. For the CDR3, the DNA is TGTGCCAGCAGTGGGGACGGGAGCTCCTATAATTCACCCCTCCACTTT. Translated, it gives CASSGDGSSYNSPLHF.

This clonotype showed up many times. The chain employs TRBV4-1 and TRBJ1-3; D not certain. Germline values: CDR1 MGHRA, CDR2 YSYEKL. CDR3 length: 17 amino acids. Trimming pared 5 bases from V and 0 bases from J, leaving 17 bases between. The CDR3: CASSSLAGQLSGNTIYF. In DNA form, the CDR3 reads TGCGCCAGCAGCTCCCTGGCCGGCCAACTCTCTGGAAACACCATATATTTT.

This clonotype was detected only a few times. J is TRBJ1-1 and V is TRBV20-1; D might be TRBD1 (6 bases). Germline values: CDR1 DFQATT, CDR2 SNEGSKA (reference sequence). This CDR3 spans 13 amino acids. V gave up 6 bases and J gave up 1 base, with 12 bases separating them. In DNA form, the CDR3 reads TGCAGTGCGTACGACAGGCCGAACACTGAAGCTTTCTTT. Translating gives CSAYDRPNTEAFF.

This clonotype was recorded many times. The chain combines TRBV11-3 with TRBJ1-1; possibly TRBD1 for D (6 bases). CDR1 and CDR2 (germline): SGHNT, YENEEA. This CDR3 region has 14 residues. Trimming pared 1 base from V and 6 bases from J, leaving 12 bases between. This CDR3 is CASSLVTGHAEAFF. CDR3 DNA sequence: TGTGCCAGCAGCTTAGTGACAGGTCACGCTGAAGCTTTCTTT.

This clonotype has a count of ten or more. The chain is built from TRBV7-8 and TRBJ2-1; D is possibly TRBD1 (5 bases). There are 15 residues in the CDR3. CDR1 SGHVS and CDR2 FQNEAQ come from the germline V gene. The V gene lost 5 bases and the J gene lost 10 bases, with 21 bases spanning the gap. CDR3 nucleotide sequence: TGTGCCAGCAGCGACCTCGCTGGGGCCCCGGGCGAGCAGTTCTTC. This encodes CASSDLAGAPGEQFF. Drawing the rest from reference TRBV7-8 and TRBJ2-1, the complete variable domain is GAGVSQSPRYKVAKRGQDVALRCDPISGHVSLFWYQQALGQGPEFLTYFQNEAQLDKSGLPSDRFFAERPEGSVSTLKIQRTQQEDSAVYLCASSDLAGAPGEQFFGPGTRLTVL.

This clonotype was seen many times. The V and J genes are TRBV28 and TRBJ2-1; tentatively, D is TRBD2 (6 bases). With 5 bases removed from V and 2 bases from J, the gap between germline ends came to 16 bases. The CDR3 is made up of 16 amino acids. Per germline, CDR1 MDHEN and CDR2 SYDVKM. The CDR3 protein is CASSGGGLVPYNEQFF. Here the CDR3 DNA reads TGTGCCAGCAGTGGAGGAGGGCTAGTACCCTACAATGAGCAGTTCTTC. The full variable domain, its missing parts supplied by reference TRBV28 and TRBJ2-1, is DVKVTQSSRYLVKRTGEKVFLECVQDMDHENMFWYRQDPGLGLRLIYFSYDVKMKEKGDIPEGYSVSREKKERFSLILESASTNQTSMYLCASSGGGLVPYNEQFFGPGTRLTVL.

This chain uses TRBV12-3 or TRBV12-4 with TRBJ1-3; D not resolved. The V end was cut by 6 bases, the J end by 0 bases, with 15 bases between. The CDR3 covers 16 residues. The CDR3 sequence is CASSRIGLSSGNTIYF. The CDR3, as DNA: TGTGCCAGCAGCCGCATAGGGCTTTCCTCTGGAAACACCATATATTTT.

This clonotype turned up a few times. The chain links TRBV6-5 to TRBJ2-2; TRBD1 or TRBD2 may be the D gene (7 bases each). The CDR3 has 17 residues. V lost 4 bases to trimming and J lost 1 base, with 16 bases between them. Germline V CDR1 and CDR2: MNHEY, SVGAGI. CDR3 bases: TGTGCCAGCAGTTCCGCAGGGGGGGGGGTGAACACCGGGGAGCTGTTTTTT. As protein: CASSSAGGGVNTGELFF.

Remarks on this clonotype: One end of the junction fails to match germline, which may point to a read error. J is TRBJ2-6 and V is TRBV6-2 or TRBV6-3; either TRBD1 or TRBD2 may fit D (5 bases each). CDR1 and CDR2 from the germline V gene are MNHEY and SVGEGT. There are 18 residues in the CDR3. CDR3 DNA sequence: TGTGCCAGCAGTTACTCAGCCAGGGAGCTCTTAGGGGTCAACGTCCTGACTTTC. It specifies CASSYSARELLGVNVLTF.

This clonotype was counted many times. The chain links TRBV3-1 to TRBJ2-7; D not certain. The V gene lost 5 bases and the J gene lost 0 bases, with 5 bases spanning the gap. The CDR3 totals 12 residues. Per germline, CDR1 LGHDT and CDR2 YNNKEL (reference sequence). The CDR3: CASSWSSYEQYF. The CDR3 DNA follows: TGTGCCAGCAGCTGGAGCTCCTACGAGCAGTACTTC.

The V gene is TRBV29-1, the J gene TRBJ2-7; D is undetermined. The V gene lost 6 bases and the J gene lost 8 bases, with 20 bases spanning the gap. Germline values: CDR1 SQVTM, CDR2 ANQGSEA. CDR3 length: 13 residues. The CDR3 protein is CSVSGRTHTKQYF. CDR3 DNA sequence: TGCAGCGTATCAGGACGGACCCACACTAAGCAGTACTTC.

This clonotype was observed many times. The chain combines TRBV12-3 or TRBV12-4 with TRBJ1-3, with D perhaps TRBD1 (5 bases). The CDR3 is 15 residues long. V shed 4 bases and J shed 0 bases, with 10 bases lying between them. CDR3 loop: CASSSTVPSGNTIYF. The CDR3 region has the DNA TGTGCCAGCAGTTCGACAGTACCCTCTGGAAACACCATATATTTT.

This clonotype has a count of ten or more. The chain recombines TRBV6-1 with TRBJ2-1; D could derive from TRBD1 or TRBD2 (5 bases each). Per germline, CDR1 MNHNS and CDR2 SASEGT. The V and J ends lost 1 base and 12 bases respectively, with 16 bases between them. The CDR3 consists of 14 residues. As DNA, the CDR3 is TGTGCCAGCAGTGAAGGCGACAGTCGGGGTTGGCAGTTCTTC. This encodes CASSEGDSRGWQFF.

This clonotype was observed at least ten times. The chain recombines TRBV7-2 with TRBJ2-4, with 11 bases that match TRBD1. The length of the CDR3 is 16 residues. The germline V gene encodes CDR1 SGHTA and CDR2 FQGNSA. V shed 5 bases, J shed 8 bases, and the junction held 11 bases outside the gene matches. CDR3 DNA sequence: TGTGCCAGCAGCGTTAGCAGGACAGGGGGCTTGGACATTCAGTACTTC. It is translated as CASSVSRTGGLDIQYF.

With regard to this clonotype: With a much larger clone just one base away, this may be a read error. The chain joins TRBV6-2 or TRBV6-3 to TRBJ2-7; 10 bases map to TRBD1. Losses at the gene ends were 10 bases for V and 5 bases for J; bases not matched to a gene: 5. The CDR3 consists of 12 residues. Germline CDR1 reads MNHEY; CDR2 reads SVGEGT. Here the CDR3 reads CATGQGVHEQYF. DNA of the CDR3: TGTGCCACCGGACAGGGGGTCCACGAGCAGTACTTC.